Each of the 13 T cell receptor beta chains below was sequenced from the same sample in a study of blood T cell repertoires in COVID-19 (dated by TCRdb to between 2020 and 2021). The receptor library was made with the immunoSEQ multiplex PCR assay. TCRdb mirrors the immuneACCESS table, restricted to in-frame sequences. Some clones are absent from its copies; in checked studies, under half trace to an unresolved V gene, and the reason for the others is unknown. The sample table lists hundreds of thousands of clones, 88% of them with a count of one. About 6.7% of the sample is held by the ten biggest clonotypes. The source material was peripheral blood. The receptors were sampled from a woman aged 70-85 years with COVID-19, enrolled during active disease.

V usage is TRBV12-2 and J usage is TRBJ1-2. TRBV12-2 is reported as a pseudogene. The CDR3 runs to 14 residues. The CDR3 is CASRLRRANYGYTF. CDR3 in DNA: TGTGCAAGTCGCTTACGCCGGGCTAACTATGGCTACACCTTC.

This chain joins TRBV5-6 and TRBJ2-1, with a possible D match to TRBD1 (6 bases). Germline-derived CDR1 and CDR2 are SGHDT and YYEEEE. The CDR3 is 13 residues long. Trimming removed 2 bases at V and 8 bases at J, with 11 bases between. Here the CDR3 DNA reads TGTGCCAGCAGCTTTGGGACATCGGATGAGCAGTTCTTC. As protein: CASSFGTSDEQFF.

This clone was observed a handful of times. The J gene is TRBJ1-6, the V gene TRBV9; D is uncertain. Germline assignment: CDR1 SGDLS and CDR2 YYNGEE. Trimming took off 1 base at V and 5 bases at J, with 7 bases between the two ends. This CDR3 comprises 14 residues. The chain's CDR3 is CASSVRQDNSPLHF. The CDR3, as DNA: TGTGCCAGCAGCGTAAGGCAGGATAATTCACCCCTCCACTTT.

The chain joins TRBV15 to TRBJ2-2; tentatively, D is TRBD2 (6 bases). This CDR3 comprises 17 residues. V lost 0 bases, J lost 7 bases, and 18 bases lay in between. From germline, CDR1 is LNHNV and CDR2 YYDKDF (reference sequence). The CDR3 spells CATSRDKFSGSHGELFF. The CDR3 DNA reads as TGTGCCACCAGCAGAGATAAATTCTCCGGGAGTCACGGGGAGCTGTTTTTT. Full variable domain (missing parts from reference TRBV15 and TRBJ2-2): DAMVIQNPRYQVTQFGKPVTLSCSQTLNHNVMYWYQQKSSQAPKLLFHYYDKDFNNEADTPDNFQSRRPNTSFCFLDIRSPGLGDTAMYLCATSRDKFSGSHGELFFGEGSRLTVL.

The V call is TRBV27, the J call TRBJ1-2, with TRBD1 as a possible D gene (6 bases). From germline, CDR1 is MNHEY and CDR2 SMNVEV (reference sequence). The V gene lost 3 bases and the J gene lost 4 bases, with 9 bases spanning the gap. The CDR3 totals 13 residues. In nucleotides, the CDR3 is TGTGCCAGCAGTTTGGACAGCCCCTATGGCTACACCTTC. Translation: CASSLDSPYGYTF.

This sequence joins TRBV10-2 and TRBJ1-1; no clear D gene. The CDR3 totals 12 residues. The germline V gene encodes CDR1 WSHSY and CDR2 SAAADI. The V end lost 0 bases, the J end lost 7 bases, and 6 bases lay between the germline ends. The CDR3 reads CASSESSLEAFF. CDR3 DNA: TGCGCCAGCAGTGAGTCGTCACTTGAAGCTTTCTTT.

The chain carries TRBV11-3 and TRBJ2-1; tentatively, D is TRBD1 (5 bases). Between the trimmed V and J ends, which lost 3 bases and 7 bases, there was a span of 13 bases. CDR3 length: 14 residues. Germline V CDR1 and CDR2: SGHNT, YENEEA. In nucleotides, the CDR3 is TGTGCCAGCAGCTTTGGCAGGGAATTGAATGAGCAGTTCTTC. This translates into CASSFGRELNEQFF.

This clone was seen once. This chain joins TRBV5-6 and TRBJ1-1; D is perhaps TRBD1 (5 bases). Germline V gives CDR1 SGHDT, CDR2 YYEEEE. The V end was cut by 0 bases, the J end by 8 bases, with 8 bases between. There are 12 residues in the CDR3. The CDR3 protein is CASSLGRTEAFF. CDR3 nucleotides: TGTGCCAGCAGCTTGGGACGGACAGAAGCTTTCTTT.

The CDR3 DNA sequence: TGTGCCAGCAGTGAAGCTAGAGCCTATCAGCCCCAGCATTTT. The encoded protein is CASSEARAYQPQHF. The chain uses TRBV6-1 and TRBJ1-5, with unresolved D. The CDR3 length is 14 residues. Trimming took 0 bases from V and 5 from J, leaving 8 bases between them. Germline V gene lookup returns CDR1 MNHNS and CDR2 SASEGT.

The chain links TRBV5-4 to TRBJ2-2; 8 bases fit TRBD1. Looked up from germline, CDR1 is SGHNT and CDR2 is YYREEE (reference sequence). The length of the CDR3 is 14 residues. The V and J ends lost 4 bases and 7 bases, in that order; junction bases with no gene match: 6. As DNA, the CDR3 is TGTGCCAGCAGCACGACAGGGGCTGTCGGGGAGCTGTTTTTT. Translated: CASSTTGAVGELFF. Full variable domain (remainder filled in from reference TRBV5-4 and TRBJ2-2): ETGVTQSPTHLIKTRGQQVTLRCSSQSGHNTVSWYQQALGQGPQFIFQYYREEENGRGNFPPRFSGLQFPNYSSELNVNALELDDSALYLCASSTTGAVGELFFGEGSRLTVL.

The rearrangement uses TRBV9 and TRBJ1-2; D remains ambiguous. This CDR3 comprises 16 residues. V lost 0 bases and J lost 3, with 15 bases in between. The germline V gene has CDR1 SGDLS and CDR2 YYNGEE. CDR3 coding DNA: TGTGCCAGCAGCGTAGAAAGGACTCCTACTGACTATGGCTACACCTTC. This sequence encodes CASSVERTPTDYGYTF. The full variable domain, with the rest looked up from reference TRBV9 and TRBJ1-2, is DSGVTQTPKHLITATGQRVTLRCSPRSGDLSVYWYQQSLDQGLQFLIQYYNGEERAKGNILERFSAQQFPDLHSELNLSSLELGDSALYFCASSVERTPTDYGYTFGSGTRLTVV.

V usage is TRBV28 and J usage is TRBJ1-1; no definite D call. There are 13 residues in the CDR3. V dropped 7 bases and J dropped 4 bases, with 13 bases sitting between them. CDR1 MDHEN and CDR2 SYDVKM come from the germline V gene. CDR3 sequence: CASTWEGFTEAFF. For the CDR3, the DNA is TGTGCCAGCACCTGGGAGGGTTTCACTGAAGCTTTCTTT.

The rearrangement links TRBV5-8 to TRBJ2-3, with TRBD2 matching 9 bases. V lost 4 bases and J lost 1; bases outside the gene matches: 7. Germline V lookup: CDR1 SGHTS, CDR2 YDEGEE. This CDR3 is built from 16 residues. CDR3 DNA: TGTGCCAGCAGCCACCTTATAGCGGGGGGCACAGATACGCAGTATTTT. It specifies CASSHLIAGGTDTQYF. The whole variable domain, filled in from reference TRBV5-8 and TRBJ2-3, reads EAGVTQSPTHLIKTRGQQATLRCSPISGHTSVYWYQQALGLGLQFLLWYDEGEERNRGNFPPRFSGRQFPNYSSELNVNALELEDSALYLCASSHLIAGGTDTQYFGPGTRLTVL.